This T cell receptor beta chain is from a study of T cells in localized non-small cell lung cancer. This clone was recorded a few times. Method: immunoSEQ multiplex PCR; TCRdb's copy keeps in-frame clones and lacks some. The table records some 3,100 clones, around 30% of them present only once. The source was lung tumor tissue, collected before any cancer treatment. This receptor was identified in a woman aged 40-69 years with stage I squamous cell lung carcinoma.

The DNA for the CDR3 is TGCGCCAGCAGCCGGTTTTTTACGGACAGGGGTGCTGGAAACACCATATATTTT. This gives the protein CASSRFFTDRGAGNTIYF. V and J are TRBV4-1 and TRBJ1-3, with 9 bases matching TRBD1. This CDR3 is built from 18 residues. Germline values: CDR1 MGHRA, CDR2 YSYEKL. The V segment lost 4 bases and the J segment 2 bases; nucleotides outside the gene matches: 12.